This T cell receptor (beta chain) was obtained from a study of regulatory T cells in long-lasting Graves disease. Study in general: Graves' patients diagnosed newly had used antithyroid drugs under 3 months.

Time point specified: newly diagnosed GD, antithyroid drugs for less than 3 months. Researchers made the TCR library from RNA that was extracted from PBMCs. This clonotype has a count of ten or more. Building the TCR beta libraries relied on iRepertoire HTBI primers, and CDR3 regions underwent Arm-PCR. Using its own MiXCR run on the multiplex PCR reads, TCRdb lists one record per CDR3 protein. The table includes hundreds of thousands of distinct CDR3 sequences, roughly a sixth detected once. The CDR3 extends over 14 amino acids. V lost 8 bases and J lost 2; bases outside the gene matches: 8. CDR1 and CDR2 (germline): SNHLY, FYNNEI. This same sample was also taken into another study, of T cells in Graves' hyperthyroidism and ophthalmopathy.

This sequence joins TRBV2 and TRBJ2-5; 7 bases match TRBD2. This material consisted of peripheral blood mononuclear cells (PBMCs), taken at new diagnosis, from a patient treated with antithyroid drugs. This sequence was found in a woman aged 40-60 years with Graves disease. This CDR3 is CASSSLAEQETQYF. The CDR3 DNA reads as TGTGCCAGCTCAAGCCTAGCGGAACAAGAGACCCAGTACTTC.